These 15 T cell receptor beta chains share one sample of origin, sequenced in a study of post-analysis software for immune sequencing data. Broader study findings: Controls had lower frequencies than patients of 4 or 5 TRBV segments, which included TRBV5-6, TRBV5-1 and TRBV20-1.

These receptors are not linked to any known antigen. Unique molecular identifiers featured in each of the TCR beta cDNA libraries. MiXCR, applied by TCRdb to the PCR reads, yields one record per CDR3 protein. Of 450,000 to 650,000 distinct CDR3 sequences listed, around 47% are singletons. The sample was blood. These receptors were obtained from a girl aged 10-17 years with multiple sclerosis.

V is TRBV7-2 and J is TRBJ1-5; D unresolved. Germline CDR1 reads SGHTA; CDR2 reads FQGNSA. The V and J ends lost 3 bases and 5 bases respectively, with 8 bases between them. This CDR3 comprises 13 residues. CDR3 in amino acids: CASSLRVDQPQHF. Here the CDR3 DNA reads TGTGCCAGCAGCTTGAGGGTAGATCAGCCCCAGCATTTT.

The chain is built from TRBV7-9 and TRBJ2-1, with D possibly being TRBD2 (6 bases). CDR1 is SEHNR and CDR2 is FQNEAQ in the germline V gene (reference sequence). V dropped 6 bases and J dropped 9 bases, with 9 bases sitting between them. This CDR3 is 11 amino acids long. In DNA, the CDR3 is TGTGCCAGCAGGACTAGGGCTGAGCAGTTCTTC. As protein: CASRTRAEQFF.

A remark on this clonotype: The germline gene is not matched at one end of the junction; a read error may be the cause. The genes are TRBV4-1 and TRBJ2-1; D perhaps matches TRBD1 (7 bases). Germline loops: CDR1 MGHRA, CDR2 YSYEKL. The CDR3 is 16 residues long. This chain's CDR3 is CVSSQQGGPQGNEQFF. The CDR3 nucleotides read TGCGTCAGCAGTCAGCAGGGGGGACCACAGGGAAATGAGCAGTTCTTC.

The CDR3 sequence: CAGGREVNTEAFF. DNA of the CDR3: TGTGCCGGGGGGAGAGAGGTGAACACTGAAGCTTTCTTT. This chain uses TRBV30 with TRBJ1-1; D might be TRBD1 (5 bases). Germline loops: CDR1 GTSNPN, CDR2 SVGIG (reference sequence). Trimming shortened V by 8 bases and J by 0 bases, and 13 bases separated the two germline ends. This CDR3 is built from 13 residues.

The CDR3 sequence: CASSTGTVLSDTQYF. DNA for the CDR3: TGTGCCAGCAGCACCGGGACAGTTCTGTCAGATACGCAGTATTTT. The chain joins TRBV7-3 to TRBJ2-3; 7 bases line up with TRBD1. V was pared by 5 bases and J by 4 bases, with 9 bases of the junction left unmatched. The CDR3 spans 15 residues. Germline CDR1 SGHTA, CDR2 FQGTGA.

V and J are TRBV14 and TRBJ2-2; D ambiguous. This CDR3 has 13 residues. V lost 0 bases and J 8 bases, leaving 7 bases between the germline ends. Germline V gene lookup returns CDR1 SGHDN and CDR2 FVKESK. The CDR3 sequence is CASSQEGRGELFF. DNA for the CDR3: TGTGCCAGCAGCCAAGAAGGAAGGGGGGAGCTGTTTTTT.

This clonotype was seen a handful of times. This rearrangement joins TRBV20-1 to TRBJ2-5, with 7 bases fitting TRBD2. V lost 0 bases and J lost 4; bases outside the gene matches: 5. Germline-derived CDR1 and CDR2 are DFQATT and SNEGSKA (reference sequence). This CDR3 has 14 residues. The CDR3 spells CSARDDTGGETQYF. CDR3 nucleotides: TGCAGTGCTAGAGACGACACGGGGGGAGAGACCCAGTACTTC.

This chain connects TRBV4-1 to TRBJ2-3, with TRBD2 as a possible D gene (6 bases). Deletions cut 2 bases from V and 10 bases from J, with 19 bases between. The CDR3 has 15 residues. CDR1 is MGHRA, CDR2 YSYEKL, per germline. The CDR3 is CASSQRAGYLNAQYF. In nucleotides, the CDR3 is TGCGCCAGCAGCCAACGGGCGGGGTATTTGAACGCGCAGTATTTT.

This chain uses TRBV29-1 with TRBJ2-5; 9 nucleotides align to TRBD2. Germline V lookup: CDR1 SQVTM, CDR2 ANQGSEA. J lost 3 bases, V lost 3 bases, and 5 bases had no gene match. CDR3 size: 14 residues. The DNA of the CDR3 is TGCAGCGTTGAGTCGAGACTAGCGGAAGAGACCCAGTACTTC. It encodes CSVESRLAEETQYF. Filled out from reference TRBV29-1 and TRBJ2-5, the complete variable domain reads SAVISQKPSRDICQRGTSLTIQCQVDSQVTMMFWYRQQPGQSLTLIATANQGSEATYESGFVIDKFPISRPNLTFSTLTVSNMSPEDSSIYLCSVESRLAEETQYFGPGTRLLVL.

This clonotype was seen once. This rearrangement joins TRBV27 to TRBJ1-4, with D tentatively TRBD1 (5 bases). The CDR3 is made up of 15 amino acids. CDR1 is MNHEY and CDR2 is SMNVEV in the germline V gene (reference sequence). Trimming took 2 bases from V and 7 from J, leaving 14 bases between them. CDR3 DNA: TGTGCCAGCAGTTTAAGCAGGGCAGCTAGTGAAAAACTGTTTTTT. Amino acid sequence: CASSLSRAASEKLFF.

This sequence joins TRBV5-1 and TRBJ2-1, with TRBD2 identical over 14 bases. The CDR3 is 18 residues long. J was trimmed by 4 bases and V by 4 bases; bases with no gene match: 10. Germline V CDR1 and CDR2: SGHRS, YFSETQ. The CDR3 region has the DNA TGCGCCAGCAGCGGCGGACTAGCGGGAGGACTTTTATACAATGAGCAGTTCTTC. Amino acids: CASSGGLAGGLLYNEQFF. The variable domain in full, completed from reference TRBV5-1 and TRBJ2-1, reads KAGVTQTPRYLIKTRGQQVTLSCSPISGHRSVSWYQQTPGQGLQFLFEYFSETQRNKGNFPGRFSGRQFSNSRSEMNVSTLELGDSALYLCASSGGLAGGLLYNEQFFGPGTRLTVL.

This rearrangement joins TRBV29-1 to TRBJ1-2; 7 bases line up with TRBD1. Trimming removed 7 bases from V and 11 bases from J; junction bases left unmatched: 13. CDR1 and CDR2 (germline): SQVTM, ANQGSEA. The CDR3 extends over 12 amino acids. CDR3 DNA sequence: TGCAGCGGCATCACAACAGGGGTCGGTTACACCTTC. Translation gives CSGITTGVGYTF.

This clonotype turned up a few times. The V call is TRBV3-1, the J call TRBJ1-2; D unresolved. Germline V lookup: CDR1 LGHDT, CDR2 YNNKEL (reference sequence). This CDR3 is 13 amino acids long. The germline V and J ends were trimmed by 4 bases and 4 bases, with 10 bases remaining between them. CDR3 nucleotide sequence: TGTGCCAGCAGCCCGTCACAGCCCTATGGCTACACCTTC. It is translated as CASSPSQPYGYTF. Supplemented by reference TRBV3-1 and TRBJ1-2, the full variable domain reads DTAVSQTPKYLVTQMGNDKSIKCEQNLGHDTMYWYKQDSKKFLKIMFSYNNKELIINETVPNRFSPKSPDKAHLNLHINSLELGDSAVYFCASSPSQPYGYTFGSGTRLTVV.

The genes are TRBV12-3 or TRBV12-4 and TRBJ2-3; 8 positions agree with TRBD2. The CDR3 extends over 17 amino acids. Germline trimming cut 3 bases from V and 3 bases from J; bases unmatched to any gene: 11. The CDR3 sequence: CASSFGVAGTWTDTQYF. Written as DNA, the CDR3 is TGTGCCAGCAGTTTTGGGGTAGCGGGAACTTGGACAGATACGCAGTATTTT.

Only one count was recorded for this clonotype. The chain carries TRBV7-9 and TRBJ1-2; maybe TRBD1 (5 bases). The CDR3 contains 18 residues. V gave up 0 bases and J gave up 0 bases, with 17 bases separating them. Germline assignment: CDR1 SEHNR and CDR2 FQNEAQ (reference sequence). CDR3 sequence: CASSLALGRAPPNYGYTF. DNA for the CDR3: TGTGCCAGCAGCTTAGCGCTGGGCAGGGCCCCTCCTAACTATGGCTACACCTTC.